This T cell receptor beta chain is from a study of CD8+CD57+ T cells in acquired aplastic anemia. The CDR3 spans 14 residues. Germline V lookup: CDR1 KGHDR, CDR2 SFDVKD. Those patients picked for sequencing had displayed CD8+CD57+ cell expansion on flow cytometry. TCR beta VDJ and CDR3 were profiled, and genomic DNA was the template. TCRdb reprocessed the reads with MiXCR, giving one entry per CDR3 protein. The table lists roughly 170,000 distinct CDR3 sequences, approximately 48% of them singletons. As regards this clonotype: One end of the junction does not line up with germline, which may come from a read error.

The sequencing input was sorted CD4+, CD8+, or CD8+CD57+ T cells (not recorded which) from PBMCs. The sequence came from a human donor with aplastic anemia. The chain carries TRBV24-1 and TRBJ2-5; D possibly corresponds to TRBD2 (6 bases). For the CDR3, the DNA is TGTGCCACCAGTGCTGTGGGGGGTCAAGGGACCCAGTACTTC. Residues: CATSAVGGQGTQYF.